These 19 T cell receptor beta chains were all obtained from the same sample, sequenced in a study of chemoradiotherapy in HPV16-positive cancers. Here immunoSEQ multiplex PCR was the method, and the copy in TCRdb shows in-frame clones only, minus some. The data contain tens of thousands of clones, roughly three quarters of them singletons. The source material was blood, sampled from a patient who underwent chemoradiotherapy. The receptors shown here come from a human donor with HPV-associated anogenital cancer.

The chain couples TRBV28 to TRBJ1-2, with a possible D match to TRBD1 (5 bases). CDR1 and CDR2 (germline): MDHEN, SYDVKM. The germline V and J ends were trimmed by 5 bases and 3 bases, with 10 bases remaining between them. The CDR3 loop spans 13 amino acids. The CDR3 loop reads CASSRGLHYGYTF. DNA for the CDR3: TGTGCCAGCAGTAGGGGACTGCACTATGGCTACACCTTC.

V usage is TRBV6-1 and J usage is TRBJ2-3; D tentatively reads TRBD1 or TRBD2 (5 bases each). Trimming cost V 6 bases and J 4 bases, with 17 bases left between them. The germline V gene has CDR1 MNHNS and CDR2 SASEGT. CDR3 length equals 15 residues. Here the CDR3 DNA reads TGTGCCAGCAGGGAAACCGGGGCAGCCTCAGATACGCAGTATTTT. Translation gives CASRETGAASDTQYF.

The rearrangement links TRBV9 to TRBJ2-1; a possible D gene is TRBD1 (6 bases). The CDR3 contains 16 residues. The V gene lost 1 base and the J gene lost 10 bases, with 21 bases spanning the gap. Germline-derived CDR1 and CDR2 are SGDLS and YYNGEE. The CDR3 DNA sequence: TGTGCCAGCAGCGTATTGGGGCGACAGGTCCTTGGAGAGCAGTTCTTC. It translates to CASSVLGRQVLGEQFF.

The rearrangement uses TRBV7-3 and TRBJ2-3, with D tentatively TRBD1 or TRBD2 (5 bases each). Trimming left V 5 bases short and J 6 bases short, with 15 bases between. This CDR3 is 14 amino acids long. The germline CDR1 and CDR2 sequences are SGHTA and FQGTGA. CDR3 DNA: TGTGCCAGCAGCCCTGGGGACCGACCTGATACGCAGTATTTT. It encodes CASSPGDRPDTQYF.

This chain joins TRBV10-3 and TRBJ2-4, with 7 bases fitting TRBD1. Germline V gives CDR1 ENHRY, CDR2 SYGVKD. The CDR3 runs to 14 residues. Trimming cost V 4 bases and J 6 bases; bases outside gene matches: 6. The CDR3 region has the DNA TGTGCCATCAGTGCGACAGGGTCAGCAAACATTCAGTACTTC. Translating gives CAISATGSANIQYF.

This clone was seen a single time. J is TRBJ1-2 and V is TRBV5-6, with 8 bases lining up with TRBD1. V shed 3 bases and J 6 bases; nucleotides not matched to a gene: 4. The CDR3 spans 13 residues. CDR1 is SGHDT, CDR2 YYEEEE, per germline. CDR3 amino acids: CASSWGQVDGYTF. CDR3 DNA sequence: TGTGCCAGCAGCTGGGGACAGGTAGATGGCTACACCTTC.

The chain has TRBV11-3 and TRBJ1-3, with TRBD1 matching over 8 bases. The germline V gene encodes CDR1 SGHNT and CDR2 YENEEA. V lost 6 bases and J lost 4; bases outside the gene matches: 5. The length of the CDR3 is 14 residues. The CDR3 reads CASSLTGVGNTIYF. The CDR3 nucleotides are TGTGCCAGCAGTCTGACAGGGGTCGGAAACACCATATATTTT.

The chain carries TRBV4-1 and TRBJ2-4; D is uncertain. The CDR3 consists of 16 residues. Trimming shortened V by 1 base and J by 8 bases, and 18 bases separated the two germline ends. The V gene's germline CDR1 is MGHRA and CDR2 YSYEKL. CDR3 DNA sequence: TGCGCCAGCAGCCAAGTCGGTGGAAAAGGGATTGACATTCAGTACTTC. It is translated as CASSQVGGKGIDIQYF.

The CDR3 DNA reads TGTGCCAGCAGCGTAGGCGGGGTCAATGAAGCTTTCTTT. Its protein is CASSVGGVNEAFF. The chain carries TRBV9 and TRBJ1-1; D is uncertain. Between the trimmed V and J ends, which lost 0 bases and 7 bases, there was a span of 10 bases. CDR1 is SGDLS, CDR2 YYNGEE, per germline. The CDR3 is made up of 13 amino acids.

The chain carries TRBV5-1 and TRBJ2-1; either TRBD1 or TRBD2 may supply D (5 bases each). V dropped 7 bases and J dropped 5 bases, with 13 bases sitting between them. The germline CDR1 and CDR2 sequences are SGHRS and YFSETQ. This CDR3 has 13 residues. The CDR3 DNA reads TGCGCCAGCGGGACCGGAAGGGACAATGAGCAGTTCTTC. It is translated as CASGTGRDNEQFF.

J is TRBJ2-1 and V is TRBV30; TRBD2 aligns across 9 bases. The CDR3 loop spans 14 amino acids. CDR1 GTSNPN and CDR2 SVGIG come from the germline V gene (reference sequence). V dropped 5 bases and J dropped 9; count of bases not matched to a gene: 11. The DNA for the CDR3 is TGTGCCTGGGGCGACGCGGGGGGGCCGGCTGAGCAGTTCTTC. Translated, it gives CAWGDAGGPAEQFF.

CDR3 sequence (DNA): TGTGCCAGCAGCTCCTCCCTGGGGCGACAGGGGGCCAACTATGGCTACACCTTC. Amino acid sequence: CASSSSLGRQGANYGYTF. This chain connects TRBV7-9 to TRBJ1-2; TRBD1 aligns across 10 bases. Trimming took 4 bases from V and 2 from J; bases not matched to a gene: 13. This CDR3 is built from 18 residues. CDR1 is SEHNR, CDR2 FQNEAQ, per germline (reference sequence).

The chain combines TRBV25-1 with TRBJ1-1; 7 nucleotides align to TRBD1. The CDR3 extends over 14 amino acids. The V and J ends lost 2 bases and 4 bases, in that order; junction bases with no gene match: 4. Germline V gives CDR1 MGHDK, CDR2 SYGVNS. For the CDR3, the DNA is TGTGCCAGCAGTGAACCGGGACAGATCACTGAAGCTTTCTTT. It is translated as CASSEPGQITEAFF.

This chain links TRBV4-1 with TRBJ1-5, with a tentative D call TRBD1 (6 bases). Trimming pared 4 bases from V and 7 bases from J, leaving 8 bases between. The CDR3 covers 12 residues. The germline CDR1 and CDR2 sequences are MGHRA and YSYEKL. CDR3 DNA sequence: TGCGCCAGCAGCCTTCAGGGGCAGCCCCAGCATTTT. This gives the protein CASSLQGQPQHF.

The chain joins TRBV5-4 to TRBJ1-3; a weak D match, TRBD1 (6 bases). CDR1 and CDR2 from the germline V gene are SGHNT and YYREEE (reference sequence). Trimming took 2 bases from V and 4 from J, leaving 7 bases between them. The CDR3 contains 13 residues. CDR3 sequence (DNA): TGTGCCAGCAGCTTCCAGGGGGGAAACACCATATATTTT. It yields the protein CASSFQGGNTIYF.

This chain uses TRBV27 with TRBJ1-2, with TRBD1 identical over 11 bases. The CDR3 contains 15 residues. Trimming took 3 bases from V and 8 from J; bases not matched to a gene: 8. Looked up from germline, CDR1 is MNHEY and CDR2 is SMNVEV (reference sequence). The DNA for the CDR3 is TGTGCCAGCAGTTTCCTCGGACAGGGGGCGGACGGCTACACCTTC. Translated: CASSFLGQGADGYTF.

V usage is TRBV30 and J usage is TRBJ1-4; no reliable D call. V was clipped by 0 bases and J by 8 bases, with 10 bases between them. The germline gives CDR1 GTSNPN, CDR2 SVGIG (reference sequence). The CDR3 length is 13 residues. The DNA for the CDR3 is TGTGCCTGGAGTGTACCTATCGGGGAAAAACTGTTTTTT. This gives the protein CAWSVPIGEKLFF.

A few counts support this clone. The chain joins TRBV9 to TRBJ1-6; D remains unclear. CDR1 is SGDLS, CDR2 YYNGEE, per germline. The CDR3 runs 15 residues. V was shortened by 0 bases and J by 7 bases, with 11 bases between the two germline ends. Here the CDR3 reads CASSVAVGLNSPLHF. In DNA, the CDR3 is TGTGCCAGCAGCGTAGCGGTGGGTTTGAATTCACCCCTCCACTTT.

This clone was recorded a few times. This chain links TRBV19 with TRBJ2-2, with D hard to call. The germline gives CDR1 LNHDA, CDR2 SQIVND (reference sequence). V lost 6 bases, J lost 5 bases, and 19 bases lay in between. The CDR3 covers 16 residues. CDR3 coding DNA: TGTGCCAGTAGCCCCTTGGGGTCCGGAACTACCGGGGAGCTGTTTTTT. Its protein is CASSPLGSGTTGELFF.